The sequence of this T cell receptor beta chain was determined in a study of cytomegalovirus exposure and HLA in healthy donors. The method was immunoSEQ multiplex PCR; TCRdb's version includes in-frame clones alone and lacks a portion of them. The sample lists around 120,000 clones, more than 75% seen once, with about 6.3% in the top ten. V was shortened by 7 bases and J by 0 bases, with 18 bases between the two germline ends. CDR3 length: 16 residues. Germline V gives CDR1 SEHNR, CDR2 FQNEAQ (reference sequence). This clone was counted once. Donors were drawn from the approximately 130-subject validation cohort, separate from the roughly 700-subject first cohort.

The sequencing input was PBMCs. J is TRBJ1-1 and V is TRBV7-9, with a weak D call TRBD1 (5 bases). The TCR comes from a woman aged 18 to 35 in good health and CMV-seropositive. DNA of the CDR3: TGTGCCAGCACTTTGGGAAGGGGCTCTATGAACACTGAAGCTTTCTTT. Translation gives CASTLGRGSMNTEAFF.